The rows below give T cell receptor beta chains drawn from one sample of a study of T cell responses to AZD1222 COVID-19 vaccine. Profiling relied on immunoSEQ multiplex PCR, and the TCRdb table lists in-frame clones only, not all of them. The table shows 80,000 or so clones, with under 95% occurring only once. The material sequenced was peripheral blood, taken on day 0 of MenACWY control vaccination. Receptors were obtained from an adult in good health. Both conserved end residues are part of each CDR3. The D gene is left open where the match is weak. The size field is filled for only some rows; it gives once, few, many or a size class.

CDR3 length: 16
D gene: NA
clone size: NA
J gene: TRBJ1-3
V gene: TRBV6-5
CDR3 DNA: TGTGCCAGCAGTTACTCGCGACCCAGCTCTGGAAACACCATATATTTT
CDR3 protein: CASSYSRPSSGNTIYF

CDR3 length: 16
D gene: NA
clone size: NA
J gene: TRBJ2-3
V gene: TRBV7-4
CDR3 DNA: TGTGCCAGCAGCTACCACCCCCCCTTCTCGGGACACGTGCAGTATTTT
CDR3 protein: CASSYHPPFSGHVQYF

CDR3 length: 13
D gene: NA
clone size: NA
J gene: TRBJ2-7
V gene: TRBV7-9
CDR3 DNA: TGTGCCAGCAGCTTAGAAAACAGGGACGAGCAGTACTTC
CDR3 protein: CASSLENRDEQYF

CDR3 length: 13
D gene: NA
clone size: NA
J gene: TRBJ1-1
V gene: TRBV5-4
CDR3 DNA: TGTGCCAGCAGCTTGAAAGGCCTACCAGAAGCTTTCTTT
CDR3 protein: CASSLKGLPEAFF

CDR3 length: 13
D gene: TRBD1
clone size: NA
J gene: TRBJ1-2
V gene: TRBV12-3/TRBV12-4
CDR3 DNA: TGTGCCAGCAGTCTTACAGGGGGTCACGGCTACACCTTC
CDR3 protein: CASSLTGGHGYTF

CDR3 length: 15
D gene: TRBD1
clone size: NA
J gene: TRBJ1-6
V gene: TRBV7-8
CDR3 DNA: TGTGCCAGCAGCCCGGGACAGCCCTTTCTAGGACCCCTCCACTTT
CDR3 protein: CASSPGQPFLGPLHF

CDR3 length: 14
D gene: TRBD1
clone size: NA
J gene: TRBJ1-2
V gene: TRBV29-1
CDR3 DNA: TGCAGCGTGGAGTTCTGGGGACAGGGTTACGGCTACACCTTC
CDR3 protein: CSVEFWGQGYGYTF

CDR3 length: 18
D gene: TRBD2
clone size: NA
J gene: TRBJ2-1
V gene: TRBV9
CDR3 DNA: TGTGCCAGCAGCCTCGGGACTAGCGGGAGGCGGCTGGGCAATGAGCAGTTCTTC
CDR3 protein: CASSLGTSGRRLGNEQFF

CDR3 length: 13
D gene: NA
clone size: NA
J gene: TRBJ2-1
V gene: TRBV7-6
CDR3 DNA: TGTGCCAGCAGCACTAGCACCTACAATGAGCAGTTCTTC
CDR3 protein: CASSTSTYNEQFF

CDR3 length: 15
D gene: NA
clone size: NA
J gene: TRBJ2-7
V gene: TRBV5-6
CDR3 DNA: TGTGCCAGCAGCTTCGTTCGGACAGACTTTAACGAGCAGTACTTC
CDR3 protein: CASSFVRTDFNEQYF

CDR3 length: 13
D gene: NA
clone size: NA
J gene: TRBJ2-2
V gene: TRBV5-4
CDR3 DNA: TGTGCCAGCAGCCCGATCGGGACCGGGGAGCTGTTTTTT
CDR3 protein: CASSPIGTGELFF

CDR3 length: 13
D gene: NA
clone size: NA
J gene: TRBJ2-1
V gene: TRBV11-2
CDR3 DNA: TGTGCCAGCAGCCTCCGAGGGGCCAATGAGCAGTTCTTC
CDR3 protein: CASSLRGANEQFF

CDR3 length: 15
D gene: NA
clone size: NA
J gene: TRBJ1-5
V gene: TRBV27
CDR3 DNA: TGTGCCAGCAGTTCCATTGACAGGACCAATCAGCCCCAGCATTTT
CDR3 protein: CASSSIDRTNQPQHF

CDR3 length: 16
D gene: TRBD1
clone size: NA
J gene: TRBJ2-6
V gene: TRBV29-1
CDR3 DNA: TGCAGCGTTGAAGAAGACGGGACAGCTGGGGCCAACGTCCTGACTTTC
CDR3 protein: CSVEEDGTAGANVLTF

CDR3 length: 16
D gene: NA
clone size: NA
J gene: TRBJ2-1
V gene: TRBV10-3
CDR3 DNA: TGTGCCATCAGTGAGTCGATCGGGGGGCGCTACAATGAGCAGTTCTTC
CDR3 protein: CAISESIGGRYNEQFF

CDR3 length: 14
D gene: TRBD1
clone size: NA
J gene: TRBJ2-7
V gene: TRBV18
CDR3 DNA: TGTGCCAGCTCACCCGGGACAGACCCCTCCGAGCAGTACTTC
CDR3 protein: CASSPGTDPSEQYF

CDR3 length: 15
D gene: TRBD1
clone size: few
J gene: TRBJ1-6
V gene: TRBV6-5
CDR3 DNA: TGTGCCACTTCTAATGCCGGGACAGGATCTTCACCCCTCCACTTT
CDR3 protein: CATSNAGTGSSPLHF

CDR3 length: 13
D gene: NA
clone size: NA
J gene: TRBJ1-1
V gene: TRBV5-4
CDR3 DNA: TGTGCCAGCAGCTTGGATAGGGACCCTGAAGCTTTCTTT
CDR3 protein: CASSLDRDPEAFF